The T cell receptor beta chain under discussion was sequenced for a study of Ad26.COV2.S vaccination and SARS-CoV-2 variants. Background on the study: Ad26.COV2.S shots went into the muscle once or twice, 56 days apart. Notes on the study in general: Breadth measured for non-spike TCRs was similar across vaccine and placebo recipients. People who got the vaccine had more spike-specific TCR breadth than people who got placebo.

Clones were read by immunoSEQ multiplex PCR, and TCRdb kept only the in-frame ones, dropping some. Of 440,000 or so clones in the sample, about 90% were seen once. Treatment noted: around 19 received Ad26.COV2.S at low or high dose, single or two shots; several received placebo; per-sample allocation not given. Samples came from day 63 after the first vaccine or placebo injection. The V gene end was trimmed by 3 bases and the J gene end by 7 bases; junction bases not matched to a gene: 8. Germline V CDR1 and CDR2: SGHTA, FQGNSA. The CDR3 is 15 residues long. Concerning this clone: Its antigen is not identified.

This chain joins TRBV7-2 and TRBJ2-1, with 8 bases fitting TRBD2. Sequenced here: peripheral blood, sampled in a trial of Ad26.COV2.S vaccine versus placebo. This receptor was taken from a person aged 18-60 years who received the Ad26.COV2.S COVID-19 vaccine or a placebo. CDR3: CASSFLAGLGNEQFF. CDR3 in DNA: TGTGCCAGCAGCTTTTTAGCGGGATTAGGGAATGAGCAGTTCTTC.